This T cell receptor (beta chain) came from a study of blood T cells in healthy people across ages. This clonotype has a count of ten or more. The authors ran a second PCR of roughly 6 to 12 cycles using a sample-barcoded 5' primer and a J-beta primer mix. MiXCR was run by TCRdb on the 5' RACE reads, yielding one entry per CDR3 protein. This repertoire shows around 900,000 distinct CDR3 sequences, under 30% found once; its top ten account for 17%. V lost 0 bases, J lost 5 bases, and 13 bases lay in between. CDR3 length: 15 amino acids. Germline assignment: CDR1 MNHEY and CDR2 SVGAGI. The chain recombines TRBV6-5 with TRBJ2-5; D is undetermined. The clonotype was recovered from a woman aged 80 or over in good health. Material for sequencing was blood. The CDR3 DNA reads TGTGCCAGCAGTTACTCTAGTCCCTTTCCTGAGACCCAGTACTTC. Translated: CASSYSSPFPETQYF.